The present entry profiles one T cell receptor beta chain with its context. Its specificity is not known. TCRdb re-called the reads through MiXCR, storing one row per CDR3 protein. The table records some 920,000 distinct CDR3 sequences, roughly 30% of them present only once. This CDR3 spans 15 amino acids. The V end was cut by 5 bases, the J end by 1 base, with 14 bases between. Germline V gives CDR1 MNHEY, CDR2 SMNVEV (reference sequence). This sample was taken from a study of T cell repertoires in cytomegalovirus infection. Across the whole study: The authors used CMV epitopes that were HLA-C-restricted (recently identified) and HLA-B-restricted (well studied). CMV infection together with matching HLA type was indicated by public TCR beta signatures. Overall study findings and caveats: HLA-C-restricted TCR beta clonotypes specific for CMV led the ex vivo response. Using cumulative public TCR beta family frequency, the authors identified those who carried CMV together with the relevant HLA.

This receptor was identified in a human donor in good health (CMV status not recorded). Some clones in this sample may be carry-over from other donors' samples. Here the sequenced sample was cultured CD8+ T cells from PBMCs, taken from culture after CMV antigen stimulation. V is TRBV27 and J is TRBJ1-1; weak D call: TRBD1 (5 bases). Here the CDR3 reads CASSPSGGENTEAFF. As DNA, the CDR3 is TGTGCCAGCAGTCCATCCGGGGGGGAGAACACTGAAGCTTTCTTT.